Listed below are T cell receptor beta chains from one sample, sequenced in a study of blood T cell repertoires in COVID-19. Method: immunoSEQ multiplex PCR; TCRdb's copy keeps in-frame clones and lacks some. The sample yields 55,000 to 80,000 clones, more than 65% seen once. Material: peripheral blood. The receptors here all came from a human donor in a cohort sampled during active COVID-19. Each CDR3 is given with its conserved first and last residue. D genes are given only for firm matches. Some rows have no size entry. The others give once, few or many, or a class for an expanded clone.

d_call,v_call,clone_size,j_call,cdr3_nt,cdr3_aa
.,TRBV20-1,.,TRBJ2-7,TGCAGTGCTTCTGGACAGTACGAGCAGTACTTC,CSASGQYEQYF
.,TRBV6-2/TRBV6-3,.,TRBJ2-5,TGTGCCAGCAGTTCGGGGGTACAACGAGAGACCCAGTACTTC,CASSSGVQRETQYF
.,TRBV7-3,.,TRBJ2-5,TGTGCCAGCAGCCGTGGCAGCCAAGAGACCCAGTACTTC,CASSRGSQETQYF
.,TRBV7-3,.,TRBJ1-1,TGTGCCAGCAGCGCAGGCAGGGGTAGCACTGAAGCTTTCTTT,CASSAGRGSTEAFF
.,TRBV24-1,.,TRBJ2-3,TGTGCCACCAGTGTTCTAGATACGCAGTATTTT,CATSVLDTQYF
.,TRBV14,.,TRBJ2-3,TGTGCCAGCAGCCGGACTCCCTCTAGCACAGATACGCAGTATTTT,CASSRTPSSTDTQYF
.,TRBV9,.,TRBJ1-2,TGTGCCAGCAGCGTAGGTACAGACTATGGCTACACCTTC,CASSVGTDYGYTF
TRBD1,TRBV5-4,.,TRBJ2-5,TGTGCCAGCAGCTTGGTCGGTGGACAGGGACTCCAAGAGACCCAGTACTTC,CASSLVGGQGLQETQYF
TRBD1,TRBV7-8,.,TRBJ2-7,TGTGCCAGCAGCTTAGCGGGCCTGGGGACAGGGGGCAGATACGAGCAGTACTTC,CASSLAGLGTGGRYEQYF
.,TRBV30,.,TRBJ1-2,TGTGCCTGGAGTGTATGGATCTCCGGGGAAAACTATGGCTACACCTTC,CAWSVWISGENYGYTF
TRBD1,TRBV6-5,.,TRBJ1-2,TGTGCCAGCAGTTACGTACGGACAGGGGGGGGCTATGGCTACACCTTC,CASSYVRTGGGYGYTF
.,TRBV19,.,TRBJ1-1,TGTGCCAGTAGTATCTATAACGAAGCGAACACTGAAGCTTTCTTT,CASSIYNEANTEAFF
.,TRBV3-1/TRBV3-2,.,TRBJ2-7,TGTGCCAGCAGCCAAGGGTTTCAGGTTCACCACGAGCAGTACTTC,CASSQGFQVHHEQYF
.,TRBV5-1,.,TRBJ2-2,TGCGCCAGCAGCTTGGATCTAGCTGGGACCGGGGAGCTGTTTTTT,CASSLDLAGTGELFF
.,TRBV3-1/TRBV3-2,.,TRBJ2-2,TGTGCCAGCAGCCCTTTAGCGATACTTAACACCGGGGAGCTGTTTTTT,CASSPLAILNTGELFF
.,TRBV2,.,TRBJ2-6,TGTGCCAGCAGTGGGAGCTCTGGGGCCAACGTCCTGACTTTC,CASSGSSGANVLTF
.,TRBV6-5,.,TRBJ2-7,TGTGCCAGCACCCGGGACTGGGCTTACGAGCAGTACTTC,CASTRDWAYEQYF
TRBD1,TRBV7-2,.,TRBJ1-1,TGTGCCAGCAGCGAAGACAGGGTGGTTCCTGAAGCTTTCTTT,CASSEDRVVPEAFF
.,TRBV7-2,.,TRBJ2-1,TGTGCCAGCAGCTTAGCGCCCGGGTATGAGCAGTTCTTC,CASSLAPGYEQFF
TRBD2,TRBV5-6,.,TRBJ2-2,TGTGCCAGCAGCCTGACTAGCGGGGGGAACACCGGGGAGCTGTTTTTT,CASSLTSGGNTGELFF
TRBD2,TRBV5-4,.,TRBJ2-1,TGTGCCAGCCGGGGAGGGGAGAGCAATGAGCAGTTCTTC,CASRGGESNEQFF
TRBD1,TRBV19,.,TRBJ2-6,TGTGCCAGTAATCCGACAGGGTCGAGGTTATCTCCCACTTTC,CASNPTGSRLSPTF
.,TRBV7-2,.,TRBJ1-6,TGTGCCAGCAGCCCTAGGGTGGGGGGGTCATATTCACCCCTCCACTTT,CASSPRVGGSYSPLHF
TRBD1,TRBV7-2,many,TRBJ2-7,TGTGCCAGCAGCTTCCCGAGACAGGGGGACCCTTACGAGCAGTACTTC,CASSFPRQGDPYEQYF
TRBD2,TRBV5-1,.,TRBJ2-3,TGCGCCAGCAGCCGACTAGCATCCAGCACAGATACGCAGTATTTT,CASSRLASSTDTQYF
TRBD2,TRBV19,.,TRBJ2-4,TGTGCCAGTAGTATGGTTAGCGGGGGAGGCAAAAACATTCAGTACTTC,CASSMVSGGGKNIQYF
.,TRBV2,few,TRBJ1-1,TGTGCCAGCAATGACAGGAACACTGAAGCTTTCTTT,CASNDRNTEAFF
TRBD2,TRBV6-1,.,TRBJ2-5,TGTGCCAGCAGTGAACAGCGGGGGGGGCAAGAGACCCAGTACTTC,CASSEQRGGQETQYF
.,TRBV23-1,few,TRBJ1-1,TGCGCCAGCAGGAGAGAACGGAACACTGAAGCTTTCTTT,CASRRERNTEAFF
TRBD2,TRBV7-2,few,TRBJ2-6,TGTGCCAGCAGCTTAGCGGGCCCTCTAGCGGGGGGACCTGGGGCCAACGTCCTGACTTTC,CASSLAGPLAGGPGANVLTF
TRBD1,TRBV18,.,TRBJ2-1,TGTGCCAGCTCACCACTAGGACAGGGAGTAAATGAGCAGTTCTTC,CASSPLGQGVNEQFF
.,TRBV11-2,.,TRBJ2-5,TGTGCCAGCAGCTTTCCGGGGGGCTGGGAGACCCAGTACTTC,CASSFPGGWETQYF
TRBD1,TRBV5-4,few,TRBJ1-2,TGTGCCAGCAGCTCCTATGGACAGGGCGATGGCTACACCTTC,CASSSYGQGDGYTF
TRBD1,TRBV12-3/TRBV12-4,.,TRBJ1-2,TGTGCCAGCAGTCCGGGGACAGGGGGGGGCTACACCTTC,CASSPGTGGGYTF
.,TRBV7-3,.,TRBJ2-1,TGTGCCAGCAGCCCCGGCTACAATGAGCAGTTCTTC,CASSPGYNEQFF
TRBD1,TRBV28,few,TRBJ2-3,TGTGCCAGCAGTCCGATTGGACAGGGATCTTCAGATACGCAGTATTTT,CASSPIGQGSSDTQYF
.,TRBV3-1/TRBV3-2,.,TRBJ2-5,TGTGCCAGCAGCCGTCTTCGATTTAGACGGGGGAGGAGGGTAGAGACCCAGTACTTC,CASSRLRFRRGRRVETQYF
TRBD2,TRBV5-1,.,TRBJ2-5,TGCGCCAGCAGCTTGTACCTAGCGGGGGGGCTGGAGACCCAGTACTTC,CASSLYLAGGLETQYF
TRBD1,TRBV2,.,TRBJ1-6,TGTGCCAGCAGTGACGGGGCAAAGGGGGCGCCGACCTATAATTCACCCCTCCACTTT,CASSDGAKGAPTYNSPLHF
.,TRBV3-1/TRBV3-2,once,TRBJ1-1,TGTGCCAGCAGCCAGGGCCTAATGGGCACTGAAGCTTTCTTT,CASSQGLMGTEAFF
.,TRBV3-1/TRBV3-2,once,TRBJ2-3,TGTGCCAGCAGCCCGGGGAGGCGAAGCACAGATACGCAGTATTTT,CASSPGRRSTDTQYF
TRBD2,TRBV7-6,once,TRBJ2-1,TGTGCCAGCAGCTTGGGCAGCGGGGGGGCCGGGGAGCAGTTCTTC,CASSLGSGGAGEQFF
.,TRBV11-2,few,TRBJ1-5,TGTGCCAGCAGCTTAGGAGGGAGGCCCAATCAGCCCCAGCATTTT,CASSLGGRPNQPQHF
.,TRBV7-8,.,TRBJ2-7,TGTGCCAGCAGCTTATTGGGGGGACCTCTGATACTCTACGAGCAGTACTTC,CASSLLGGPLILYEQYF
TRBD1,TRBV5-1,once,TRBJ2-7,TGCGCCAGCAGCAGGGACAGGGGGTTGTACGAGCAGTACTTC,CASSRDRGLYEQYF
.,TRBV2,.,TRBJ2-6,TGTGCCAGCATCCACGGAGGGGCTGGGGCCAACGTCCTGACTTTC,CASIHGGAGANVLTF
.,TRBV5-4,.,TRBJ2-6,TGTGCCAGCAGCTCCACCCCGGTCTCTGGGGCCAACGTCCTGACTTTC,CASSSTPVSGANVLTF
.,TRBV7-3,.,TRBJ2-3,TGTGCCAGCAGCTTAAGCAACCGGGACTCCTTGTATTTT,CASSLSNRDSLYF
TRBD1,TRBV6-5,many,TRBJ2-2,TGTGCCACCACAGGGGGCACGAGCACCGGGGAGCTGTTTTTT,CATTGGTSTGELFF
.,TRBV5-6,.,TRBJ1-6,TGTGCCAGCACCTTACGACAGAATAATTCACCCCTCCACTTT,CASTLRQNNSPLHF
.,TRBV2,.,TRBJ2-3,TGTGCCAGCTCCGATAGAGGTTATAGCACAGATACGCAGTATTTT,CASSDRGYSTDTQYF
.,TRBV27,.,TRBJ2-7,TGTGCCAGCAGTCCAATCGGCGCGGGGGCTTCAGGCGAGCAGTACTTC,CASSPIGAGASGEQYF
TRBD2,TRBV30,.,TRBJ2-3,TGTGCCTGGAGTGTAGCGGGGGGAACAGATACGCAGTATTTT,CAWSVAGGTDTQYF
.,TRBV2,.,TRBJ1-1,TGTGCCAGCAGCTTGAACACTGAAGCTTTCTTT,CASSLNTEAFF